This record looks at one T cell receptor beta chain sequence and its context. Its antigen is unknown. These data are taken from a study of T cell responses to AZD1222 COVID-19 vaccine. Study conclusions and caveats: Close to half of spike-specific TCRs reportedly recognize unmutated variant regions.

Repertoires were generated with immunoSEQ multiplex PCR, while TCRdb's copy carries only in-frame clones and drops some. The sample gives around 140,000 clones, over 75% of which show up once; about 20% is in the top ten. This CDR3 comprises 16 residues. The germline V gene has CDR1 MDHEN and CDR2 SYDVKM. V was cut by 3 bases and J by 2 bases, with 16 bases left in between. This sequence originates from an adult in good health. Sample: peripheral blood, taken on day 0 of AZD1222 vaccination. The chain recombines TRBV28 with TRBJ1-1; tentatively, D is TRBD1 (5 bases). The CDR3 protein is CASSFQGWALNTEAFF. For the CDR3, the DNA is TGTGCCAGCAGTTTTCAGGGATGGGCATTAAACACTGAAGCTTTCTTT. Supplemented by reference TRBV28 and TRBJ1-1, the full variable domain reads DVKVTQSSRYLVKRTGEKVFLECVQDMDHENMFWYRQDPGLGLRLIYFSYDVKMKEKGDIPEGYSVSREKKERFSLILESASTNQTSMYLCASSFQGWALNTEAFFGQGTRLTVV.